The clone carrying this T cell receptor (beta chain) was seen a handful of times. Antigen specificity is unknown. Original handling: To classify distant metastasis in papillary thyroid cancer, a model was built from CDR3 differences across clinicopathological groups. TCRdb re-called clones from the PCR reads using MiXCR. The V and J calls follow TCRdb's processing rather than the paper's. The data show 3,000 to 4,000 clones, less than 25% seen once. None of the patients had undergone any treatment ahead of thyroid surgery. This entry belongs to a study of metastatic and nonmetastatic thyroid tumors. Study-level information: Peripheral blood and tumor or nodule samples from malignant and benign thyroid patients were compared.

Germline V gives CDR1 MNHEY, CDR2 SVGAGI. V lost 2 bases and J lost 3; bases outside the gene matches: 6. The CDR3 sequence is 15 residues long. Study observations and caveats: The reported finding was significantly higher TCR beta diversity in malignant thyroid tumors relative to benign nodules, in blood and tumor.

The specimen was tumor tissue. The chain combines TRBV6-5 with TRBJ2-7, with 8 bases fitting TRBD1. This TCR derives from a male donor with papillary thyroid cancer or a benign thyroid nodule (not recorded which). Some clones in this sample may be carry-over from other donors' samples. DNA of the CDR3: TGTGCCAGCAGTTACCTTGCAGGGGGCCTCTACGAGCAGTACTTC. Amino acids: CASSYLAGGLYEQYF.